These 8 T cell receptor beta chains share one sample of origin, sequenced in a study of identical twins. TCRdb recomputed calls from the 5' RACE reads with MiXCR, one row per CDR3 protein. The repertoire holds 200,000 or so distinct CDR3 sequences, with approximately 8.3% as singletons. These data also featured in a second study, about yellow fever vaccine responses in identical twins.

The specimen sequenced was memory (CD45RO+) T cells sorted from blood. The receptors were gathered from a woman aged 18-29 years in good health.

This clonotype was counted many times. The chain joins TRBV12-3 or TRBV12-4 to TRBJ2-7, with D possibly being TRBD1 (5 bases). CDR3 length: 12 residues. Trimming pared 2 bases from V and 7 bases from J, leaving 9 bases between. CDR3 nucleotide sequence: TGTGCCAGCAGTTTATCAGGACAAGAGCAGTACTTC. It specifies CASSLSGQEQYF.

This clonotype showed up many times. The gene calls are TRBV29-1 and TRBJ2-3; 8 bases agree with TRBD2. V dropped 3 bases and J dropped 7; count of bases not matched to a gene: 9. The CDR3 totals 14 residues. Germline loops: CDR1 SQVTM, CDR2 ANQGSEA. The CDR3 spells CSVDATSVGNTQYF. CDR3 nucleotides: TGCAGCGTTGACGCGACTAGCGTTGGGAATACGCAGTATTTT.

Many counts were recorded for this clonotype. The rearrangement links TRBV5-1 to TRBJ2-7; the match to TRBD1 covers 7 bases. V was pared by 4 bases and J by 2 bases, with 6 bases of the junction left unmatched. Germline V gene sequence: CDR1 SGHRS, CDR2 YFSETQ. This CDR3 spans 14 amino acids. The CDR3 coding sequence is TGCGCCAGCAGCCCTCGGGGACAGACCTACGAGCAGTACTTC. It yields the protein CASSPRGQTYEQYF.

This clonotype was recorded a few times. The chain carries TRBV3-1 and TRBJ1-2; D unresolved. The V gene's germline CDR1 is LGHDT and CDR2 YNNKEL (reference sequence). The V end was cut by 4 bases, the J end by 4 bases, with 7 bases between. The CDR3 runs 12 residues. In nucleotides, the CDR3 is TGTGCCAGCAGCCGCAGGAGCTATGGCTACACCTTC. Protein: CASSRRSYGYTF.

This clonotype occurred a few times. V and J are TRBV12-3 or TRBV12-4 and TRBJ2-3; TRBD2 matches 10 bases. The V and J ends lost 3 bases and 3 bases, in that order; junction bases with no gene match: 9. The CDR3 is made up of 17 amino acids. The DNA for the CDR3 is TGTGCCAGCAGTTTTTCTAGCGGGGGCCCCTCAACAGATACGCAGTATTTT. Translation gives CASSFSSGGPSTDTQYF.

This clonotype came up many times. J is TRBJ2-2 and V is TRBV30; 8 bases agree with TRBD2. V lost 3 bases, J lost 3 bases, and 6 bases stayed unmatched. CDR3 length: 15 amino acids. Germline CDR1 reads GTSNPN; CDR2 reads SVGIG (reference sequence). The CDR3 sequence: CAWREAGVDTGELFF. CDR3 DNA: TGTGCCTGGAGAGAAGCGGGAGTCGACACCGGGGAGCTGTTTTTT.

In its sample, this clonotype was seen many times. The V and J genes are TRBV5-1 and TRBJ2-5, with D uncertain. The CDR3 runs to 12 residues. V dropped 0 bases and J dropped 0 bases, with 0 bases sitting between them. Germline CDR1 is SGHRS and CDR2 is YFSETQ. Written as DNA, the CDR3 is TGCGCCAGCAGCTTGGACCAAGAGACCCAGTACTTC. Its protein is CASSLDQETQYF.

This clonotype was observed many times. The CDR3 region has the DNA TGCGCCAGCAGCTTGTCAATCGACCTCTTTTCCTACGAGCAGTACTTC. Translating gives CASSLSIDLFSYEQYF. The chain carries TRBV5-1 and TRBJ2-7, with D unresolved. CDR1 and CDR2 from the germline V gene are SGHRS and YFSETQ. Trimming took off 1 base at V and 1 base at J, with 15 bases between the two ends. The CDR3 covers 16 residues.